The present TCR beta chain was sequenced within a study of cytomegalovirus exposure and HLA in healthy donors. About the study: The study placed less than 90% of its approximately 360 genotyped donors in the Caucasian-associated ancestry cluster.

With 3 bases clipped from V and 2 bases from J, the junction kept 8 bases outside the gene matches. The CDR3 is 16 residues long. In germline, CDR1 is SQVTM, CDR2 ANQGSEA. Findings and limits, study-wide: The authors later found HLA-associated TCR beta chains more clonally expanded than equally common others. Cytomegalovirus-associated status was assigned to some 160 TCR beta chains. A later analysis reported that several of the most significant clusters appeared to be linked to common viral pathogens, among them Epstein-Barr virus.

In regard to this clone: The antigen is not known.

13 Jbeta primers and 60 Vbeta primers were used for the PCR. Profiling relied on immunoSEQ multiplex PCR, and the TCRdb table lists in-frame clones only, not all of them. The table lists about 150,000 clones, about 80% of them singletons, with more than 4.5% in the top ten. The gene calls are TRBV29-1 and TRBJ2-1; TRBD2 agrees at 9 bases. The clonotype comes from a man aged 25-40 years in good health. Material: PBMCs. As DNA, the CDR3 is TGCAGCGTTGACTCAGCGGGAGGACCCCCCTACAATGAGCAGTTCTTC. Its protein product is CSVDSAGGPPYNEQFF.